This record concerns one T cell receptor beta chain sequence. The ends lost 6 bases at V and 3 bases at J; junction bases unmatched: 11. The length of the CDR3 is 16 residues. The germline V gene has CDR1 MNHEY and CDR2 SMNVEV (reference sequence). This sample is part of a study of blood T cell repertoires in COVID-19. For the study at large: Samples came from the United States, Italy and Spain, spanning acute and convalescent COVID-19.

TCRdb's table, derived via immunoSEQ multiplex PCR, lists solely in-frame clones and lacks some. The sample contains tens of thousands of clones, about 80% of which appear only once. The chain uses TRBV27 and TRBJ2-1; TRBD2 aligns across 7 bases. The specimen was peripheral blood. The sequence was obtained from a man between 65 and 85 years old with acute or convalescent COVID-19. CDR3 bases: TGTGCCAGCAGGGGATCGGGACTATCAGGCTACAATGAGCAGTTCTTC. Its protein is CASRGSGLSGYNEQFF.